These 32 T cell receptor beta chains share one sample of origin, sequenced in a study of identical twins. In TCRdb, the 5' RACE reads were re-called with MiXCR into one record per CDR3 protein. The sample lists more than 650,000 distinct CDR3 sequences; less than 7% were seen once. Sequencing was performed on naive T cells sorted from blood. Receptors were obtained from a man younger than 30 in good health.

In this sample, this clonotype turned up a few times. The chain is built from TRBV4-2 and TRBJ1-5, with D hard to call. Germline values: CDR1 LGHNA, CDR2 YNFKEQ. V lost 0 bases to trimming and J lost 5 bases, with 8 bases between them. The CDR3 extends over 14 amino acids. CDR3 DNA sequence: TGTGCCAGCAGCCAAGAACCTCGGGATCAGCCCCAGCATTTT. This sequence encodes CASSQEPRDQPQHF.

This clonotype has more than one count but fewer than ten. V gene TRBV12-3 or TRBV12-4 combines with J gene TRBJ2-2; 8 bases are a match to TRBD2. With 7 bases clipped from V and 6 bases from J, the junction kept 16 bases outside the gene matches. The CDR3 sequence is 17 residues long. CDR3 loop: CASTSYRGGPAAGELFF. The CDR3, as DNA: TGTGCCAGCACCTCCTATCGGGGGGGGCCGGCGGCCGGGGAGCTGTTTTTT.

V gene TRBV7-9 combines with J gene TRBJ2-1, with 9 bases aligning to TRBD1. CDR1 and CDR2 from the germline V gene are SEHNR and FQNEAQ (reference sequence). The CDR3 covers 14 residues. The trim removed 8 bases at V and 8 bases at J, leaving 10 bases unmatched. The CDR3 nucleotides read TGTGCCAGCGCCGGGACAGGGACGTTGGATGAGCAGTTCTTC. This sequence encodes CASAGTGTLDEQFF. Combining the CDR3 with reference TRBV7-9 and TRBJ2-1 gives the whole variable domain DTGVSQNPRHKITKRGQNVTFRCDPISEHNRLYWYRQTLGQGPEFLTYFQNEAQLEKSRLLSDRFSAERPKGSFSTLEIQRTEQGDSAMYLCASAGTGTLDEQFFGPGTRLTVL.

This clonotype was seen at least ten times. The V and J genes are TRBV9 and TRBJ2-3; 11 bases are a match to TRBD2. The J segment lost 4 bases and the V segment lost 0 bases, leaving 1 base of the junction unmatched. The CDR3 sequence is 15 residues long. Germline assignment: CDR1 SGDLS and CDR2 YYNGEE. The CDR3, as DNA: TGTGCCAGCAGCGTAGAGGGACTAGCGGCAGATACGCAGTATTTT. Residues: CASSVEGLAADTQYF.

In its sample, this clonotype was seen many times. This sequence joins TRBV12-3 or TRBV12-4 and TRBJ2-1, with 9 bases identical to TRBD2. The CDR3 runs to 19 residues. V was clipped by 6 bases and J by 0 bases; unmatched bases: 15. This chain's CDR3 is CASREGAGSGSFSYNEQFF. CDR3 sequence (DNA): TGTGCCAGCAGGGAAGGGGCGGGTAGCGGGAGTTTCTCCTACAATGAGCAGTTCTTC.

The rearrangement uses TRBV20-1 and TRBJ2-4; either TRBD1 or TRBD2 may supply D (5 bases each). The CDR3 sequence is 14 residues long. V dropped 8 bases and J dropped 2 bases, with 16 bases sitting between them. Looked up from germline, CDR1 is DFQATT and CDR2 is SNEGSKA (reference sequence). CDR3 in amino acids: CSPLGEGPKNIQYF. The CDR3 DNA sequence: TGCAGTCCCCTAGGCGAGGGGCCCAAAAACATTCAGTACTTC.

There are many counts of this clonotype. This chain uses TRBV11-2 with TRBJ1-2, with a possible D match to TRBD1 (5 bases). The CDR3 runs to 14 residues. Looked up from germline, CDR1 is SGHAT and CDR2 is FQNNGV. Trimming took off 0 bases at V and 5 bases at J, with 10 bases between the two ends. The CDR3 region is CASSLDLGPYGYTF. In DNA, the CDR3 is TGTGCCAGCAGCTTAGATTTGGGGCCTTATGGCTACACCTTC.

As concerns this clonotype: A much bigger clone sits one base away, suggesting this may be a read error. The genes are TRBV20-1 and TRBJ2-1; 7 bases agree with TRBD2. This CDR3 spans 15 amino acids. CDR1 is DFQATT, CDR2 SNEGSKA, per germline (reference sequence). The CDR3 sequence is CSARRLADLYSEQFF. CDR3 nucleotide sequence: TGCAGTGCTAGAAGGCTAGCGGACCTCTACAGTGAGCAGTTCTTC.

This clonotype was picked up many times. The chain employs TRBV5-1 and TRBJ1-5, with D maybe TRBD1 (5 bases). There are 14 residues in the CDR3. The germline V and J ends were trimmed by 0 bases and 8 bases, with 12 bases remaining between them. Germline values: CDR1 SGHRS, CDR2 YFSETQ. For the CDR3, the DNA is TGCGCCAGCAGCTTGGCCGACGGAGGGGAGCCCCAGCATTTT. Encoded protein: CASSLADGGEPQHF.

This clonotype was counted at least ten times. J is TRBJ2-3 and V is TRBV20-1, with TRBD2 identical over 10 bases. From germline, CDR1 is DFQATT and CDR2 SNEGSKA (reference sequence). This CDR3 is 16 amino acids long. The trim removed 1 base at V and 2 bases at J, leaving 6 bases unmatched. Here the CDR3 reads CSARAGTSVNTDTQYF. The DNA for the CDR3 is TGCAGTGCTAGAGCAGGGACTAGCGTGAACACAGATACGCAGTATTTT.

This clonotype has only a few counts. V gene TRBV28 combines with J gene TRBJ2-7, with 9 bases fitting TRBD1. V gave up 4 bases and J gave up 1 base; unmatched junction bases: 11. This CDR3 contains 17 residues. Germline V lookup: CDR1 MDHEN, CDR2 SYDVKM. This CDR3 reads CASSSSHRDRESYEQYV. CDR3 in DNA: TGTGCCAGCAGTTCTTCACACCGGGACAGGGAGTCCTACGAGCAGTACGTC.

This clonotype came up many times. The chain joins TRBV5-1 to TRBJ2-1; D might be TRBD1 (5 bases). Germline assignment: CDR1 SGHRS and CDR2 YFSETQ. CDR3 length: 14 residues. V was shortened by 0 bases and J by 5 bases, with 9 bases between the two germline ends. CDR3 protein: CASSLGREHNEQFF. The CDR3 nucleotides read TGCGCCAGCAGCTTGGGCAGGGAACACAATGAGCAGTTCTTC. Full variable domain (missing parts from reference TRBV5-1 and TRBJ2-1): KAGVTQTPRYLIKTRGQQVTLSCSPISGHRSVSWYQQTPGQGLQFLFEYFSETQRNKGNFPGRFSGRQFSNSRSEMNVSTLELGDSALYLCASSLGREHNEQFFGPGTRLTVL.

This chain uses TRBV11-2 with TRBJ1-5, with 10 nucleotides matching TRBD1. Germline V CDR1 and CDR2: SGHAT, FQNNGV. The junction had 13 bases not matched to a gene; V was cut back by 4 bases and J by 4 bases. This CDR3 is built from 18 residues. The CDR3 spells CASSSPDDGTGVNQPQHF. The CDR3 DNA reads as TGTGCCAGCAGCTCCCCCGACGACGGGACAGGGGTAAATCAGCCCCAGCATTTT. Together with reference TRBV11-2 and TRBJ1-5, the CDR3 gives the full variable domain: EAGVAQSPRYKIIEKRQSVAFWCNPISGHATLYWYQQILGQGPKLLIQFQNNGVVDDSQLPKDRFSAERLKGVDSTLKIQPAKLEDSAVYLCASSSPDDGTGVNQPQHFGDGTRLSIL.

The chain has TRBV5-1 and TRBJ2-7; perhaps TRBD1 as D (6 bases). V lost 2 bases to trimming and J lost 2 bases, with 8 bases between them. Germline values: CDR1 SGHRS, CDR2 YFSETQ. This CDR3 is 13 amino acids long. The DNA for the CDR3 is TGCGCCAGCAGCTTCTACAGGGCCTACGAGCAGTACTTC. Protein product: CASSFYRAYEQYF.

This clonotype occurred a few times. The rearrangement joins TRBV25-1 to TRBJ2-2, with 8 bases fitting TRBD2. The CDR3 sequence is 15 residues long. V shed 2 bases, J shed 2 bases, and the junction held 1 base outside the gene matches. Germline values: CDR1 MGHDK, CDR2 SYGVNS. The CDR3 sequence is CASSEVAGNTGELFF. The CDR3 nucleotides are TGTGCCAGCAGTGAAGTAGCGGGAAACACCGGGGAGCTGTTTTTT. The full variable domain, completed using reference TRBV25-1 and TRBJ2-2, is EADIYQTPRYLVIGTGKKITLECSQTMGHDKMYWYQQDPGMELHLIHYSYGVNSTEKGDLSSESTVSRIRTEHFPLTLESARPSHTSQYLCASSEVAGNTGELFFGEGSRLTVL.

This clonotype was picked up many times. The chain links TRBV20-1 to TRBJ2-7; 12 positions agree with TRBD2. V shed 5 bases, J shed 5 bases, and the junction held 4 bases outside the gene matches. This CDR3 comprises 13 residues. From germline, CDR1 is DFQATT and CDR2 SNEGSKA (reference sequence). The CDR3 reads CSAAGLAGNEQYF. The CDR3 coding sequence is TGCAGTGCTGCTGGACTAGCGGGAAACGAGCAGTACTTC.

CDR3 protein: CASSYPPGGSGRKEAFF. The CDR3 region has the DNA TGTGCCAGCAGTTACCCCCCCGGTGGGAGTGGTAGAAAGGAAGCTTTCTTT. V usage is TRBV6-5 and J usage is TRBJ1-1; D ambiguous. The CDR3 is 17 amino acids. CDR1 and CDR2 from the germline V gene are MNHEY and SVGAGI. Trimming left V 2 bases short and J 8 bases short, with 24 bases between.

J is TRBJ2-4 and V is TRBV7-9; no clear D gene. Germline V lookup: CDR1 SEHNR, CDR2 FQNEAQ (reference sequence). CDR3 length equals 11 residues. V was trimmed by 8 bases and J by 8 bases, leaving 10 bases between them. CDR3 protein: CASASLDIQYF. The CDR3 DNA sequence: TGTGCCAGCGCCTCCTTGGACATTCAGTACTTC.

This clonotype was seen a handful of times. CDR3 amino acids: CASSPYDRDLRGYTF. As DNA, the CDR3 is TGTGCCAGCAGCCCGTACGACAGGGATCTTCGTGGCTACACCTTC. V and J are TRBV7-2 and TRBJ1-2, with 7 bases lining up with TRBD1. V was pared by 5 bases and J by 7 bases, with 13 bases of the junction left unmatched. CDR3 length equals 15 residues. Germline V lookup: CDR1 SGHTA, CDR2 FQGNSA.

This clonotype was detected ten times or more. The chain combines TRBV12-3 or TRBV12-4 with TRBJ1-2, with TRBD1 as a possible D gene (6 bases). The CDR3 spans 15 residues. Between the trimmed V and J ends, which lost 5 bases and 4 bases, there was a span of 17 bases. This CDR3 reads CASSQTKTGLYGYTF. The CDR3 bases are TGTGCCAGCAGTCAGACTAAGACAGGACTCTATGGCTACACCTTC.

Ten or more counts support this clonotype. The chain has TRBV2 and TRBJ2-1, with 11 bases identical to TRBD2. This CDR3 spans 15 amino acids. V shed 8 bases, J shed 7 bases, and the junction held 10 bases outside the gene matches. The germline gives CDR1 SNHLY, CDR2 FYNNEI. CDR3 bases: TGTGCCAGCCTGTTGGAACTAGCGGGAGTTAATGAGCAGTTCTTC. Amino acids: CASLLELAGVNEQFF.

V and J are TRBV27 and TRBJ2-1; D is perhaps TRBD1 (8 bases). Germline CDR1 reads MNHEY; CDR2 reads SMNVEV (reference sequence). Trimming took off 5 bases at V and 8 bases at J, with 16 bases between the two ends. The CDR3 loop spans 14 amino acids. The CDR3 sequence: CASSMDREGDEQFF. Written as DNA, the CDR3 is TGTGCCAGCAGTATGGACAGGGAGGGTGATGAGCAGTTCTTC.

This clonotype was counted many times. The J gene is TRBJ2-7, the V gene TRBV21-1; the D segment call TRBD2 is taken from the table without a DNA check. TRBV21-1 represents a pseudogene. This CDR3 has 19 residues. Written as DNA, the CDR3 is TGTGCCAGCAGGAATCGGGCACTAGCGGGAGTTGCGACCTTAGGTGAGCAGTACTTC. Its protein product is CASRNRALAGVATLGEQYF.

As to this clonotype: A much larger clone lies a single base off, so this may be a read error. The chain uses TRBV11-1 and TRBJ2-2; D unresolved. CDR1 and CDR2 (germline): SGHAT, FQDESV (reference sequence). The CDR3 spans 15 residues. The CDR3 DNA reads as TGTGCCAGCATCTTATTCTCCTCGAGCGCCGGGGAGCTGTTTTTT. This encodes CASILFSSSAGELFF.

The table lists this clonotype with many counts. The chain couples TRBV3-1 to TRBJ2-7; D gene uncertain. Germline V gives CDR1 LGHDT, CDR2 YNNKEL (reference sequence). Trimming took 1 base from V and 6 from J, leaving 7 bases between them. The CDR3 loop spans 12 amino acids. The CDR3 reads CASSQGSTEQYV. As DNA, the CDR3 is TGTGCCAGCAGCCAAGGTTCGACCGAGCAGTACGTC.

This clonotype was seen more than once but under ten times. The V call is TRBV28, the J call TRBJ2-1; no reliable D call. Trimming took off 8 bases at V and 6 bases at J, with 17 bases between the two ends. This CDR3 region has 14 residues. CDR1 MDHEN and CDR2 SYDVKM come from the germline V gene. The DNA for the CDR3 is TGTGCCAGCGGTACTAACTCTGGCCTCAATGAGCAGTTCTTC. Translating gives CASGTNSGLNEQFF. Full variable domain (rest looked up from reference TRBV28 and TRBJ2-1): DVKVTQSSRYLVKRTGEKVFLECVQDMDHENMFWYRQDPGLGLRLIYFSYDVKMKEKGDIPEGYSVSREKKERFSLILESASTNQTSMYLCASGTNSGLNEQFFGPGTRLTVL.

V gene TRBV7-2 combines with J gene TRBJ1-5; D uncertain. The length of the CDR3 is 16 residues. The V gene's germline CDR1 is SGHTA and CDR2 FQGNSA. V dropped 1 base and J dropped 0 bases, with 10 bases sitting between them. Here the CDR3 reads CASSLGGDISNQPQHF. The CDR3 nucleotides read TGTGCCAGCAGCTTAGGTGGAGACATTAGCAATCAGCCCCAGCATTTT.

There are many counts of this clonotype. The chain employs TRBV7-8 and TRBJ2-7, with a weak D call TRBD1 (6 bases). Germline V gene lookup returns CDR1 SGHVS and CDR2 FQNEAQ. The CDR3 has 13 residues. V dropped 1 base and J dropped 5 bases, with 9 bases sitting between them. CDR3 protein: CASSLDRANEQYV. The CDR3 DNA reads as TGTGCCAGCAGCTTAGACAGGGCGAACGAGCAGTACGTC.

This chain links TRBV2 with TRBJ1-1; perhaps TRBD1 as D (5 bases). CDR1 SNHLY and CDR2 FYNNEI come from the germline V gene. The CDR3 loop spans 14 amino acids. The V end was cut by 0 bases, the J end by 7 bases, with 12 bases between. CDR3 in amino acids: CASSEALRGIEAFF. The CDR3 region has the DNA TGTGCCAGCAGTGAAGCGCTTAGGGGAATTGAAGCTTTCTTT.

Many counts were recorded for this clonotype. An end of the junction differs from the germline gene, which may be a read error. The chain employs TRBV27 and TRBJ2-5, with TRBD1 matching over 7 bases. This CDR3 is built from 16 residues. The germline CDR1 and CDR2 sequences are MNHEY and SMNVEV (reference sequence). CDR3 bases: TGTGCCAGCAGTCCTTCGGGACAGTTCCTCCAAGTGACCCAGTACTTC. This gives the protein CASSPSGQFLQVTQYF.

Only a few counts were recorded for this clonotype. The chain uses TRBV4-1 and TRBJ2-1, with TRBD2 identical over 11 bases. The CDR3 runs 16 residues. Germline V lookup: CDR1 MGHRA, CDR2 YSYEKL. Unmatched junction bases numbered 7, after V lost 2 bases and J lost 7 bases. The CDR3 DNA reads as TGCGCCAGCAGCCAATTACTAGCGGGAGAGGATAATGAGCAGTTCTTC. Translating gives CASSQLLAGEDNEQFF.

The V and J genes are TRBV11-3 and TRBJ2-2; 7 nucleotides agree with TRBD2. Germline V lookup: CDR1 SGHNT, CDR2 YENEEA. CDR3 length: 15 amino acids. V was pared by 3 bases and J by 5 bases, with 6 bases of the junction left unmatched. Written as DNA, the CDR3 is TGTGCCAGCAGCTTGCGGGACGGGGGGACCGGGGAGCTGTTTTTT. It specifies CASSLRDGGTGELFF.